This T cell receptor beta chain came from a study of monozygotic twins with inflammatory bowel disease. Notes on this clonotype: What it recognizes is unknown.

The TCR libraries each used total RNA (about 4,000 ng per library). Added by template switching were UMIs that each held a 6-nucleotide sample barcode. One entry per CDR3 protein, without DNA, is what TCRdb gives after re-calling the 5' RACE reads. This sample's clone table lists hundreds of thousands of distinct CDR3 sequences. Study observations and caveats: The co-twins with IBD showed lower TCRbeta diversity (inverse Simpson) than their healthy siblings.

The sequencing input was blood. The TCR comes from a human donor with ulcerative colitis or Crohn's disease, or a healthy co-twin of an affected twin (not recorded which).

This CDR3 is CASSPGTPYYNEQFF. This chain links TRBV7-2 with TRBJ2-1; TCRdb's D gene call, TRBD1, goes unchecked for lack of DNA. The germline V gene encodes CDR1 SGHTA and CDR2 FQGNSA. This CDR3 comprises 15 residues.